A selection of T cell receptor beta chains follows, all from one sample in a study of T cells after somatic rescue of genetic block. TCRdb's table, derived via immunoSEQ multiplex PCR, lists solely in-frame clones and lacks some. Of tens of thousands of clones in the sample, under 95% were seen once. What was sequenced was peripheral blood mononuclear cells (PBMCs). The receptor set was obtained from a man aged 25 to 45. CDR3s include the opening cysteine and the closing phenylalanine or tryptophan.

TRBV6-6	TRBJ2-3	CASSRDGDTQYF
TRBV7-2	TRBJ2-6	CASSYQGTPGANVLTF
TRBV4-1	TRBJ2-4	CASSQDQRGTGAKNIQYF
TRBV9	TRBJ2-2	CASSVGWRGTGELFF
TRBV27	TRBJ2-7	CASSLVLGLALAEQYF
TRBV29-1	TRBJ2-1	CSVDLTVNEQFF
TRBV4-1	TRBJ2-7	CASSQILGGPSSGRIYEQYF
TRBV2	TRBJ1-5	CASSVGSFSNQPQHF
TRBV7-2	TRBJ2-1	CASSTRGTSSYNEQFF
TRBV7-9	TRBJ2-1	CASSLFRVGEQFF
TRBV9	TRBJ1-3	CASSVDGHSGNTIYF
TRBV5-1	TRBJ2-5	CASSLDRETQYF
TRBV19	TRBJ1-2	CASTQRAGYGYTF
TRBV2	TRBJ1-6	CASSEQRGNSPLHF
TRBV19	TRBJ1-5	CASSTGTGGWNVNQPQHF
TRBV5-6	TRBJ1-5	CASRLLEDQPQHF
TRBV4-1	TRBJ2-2	CASSPRLDENTGELFF
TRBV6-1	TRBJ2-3	CASSEWEGGGTQYF
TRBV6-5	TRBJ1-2	CASSSTGTGNYGYTF
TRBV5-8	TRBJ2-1	CASSLLATGQFF
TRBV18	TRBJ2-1	CASSPRGNVRFNEQFF
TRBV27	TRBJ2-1	CASSQSQGLPYNEQFF
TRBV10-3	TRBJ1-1	CAIKGGHDTEAFF